This T cell receptor (beta chain) appears in the sequencing data of a study of cytomegalovirus exposure and HLA in healthy donors. Primers: 60 Vbeta forward and 13 Jbeta reverse. Generated by immunoSEQ multiplex PCR, the TCRdb table keeps only in-frame clones and is missing some. The sample contains roughly 200,000 clones, approximately 86% of which appear only once. The sequenced sample was PBMCs. The source of this sequence is a woman younger than 45 in good health and CMV-seronegative.

For the CDR3, the DNA is TGTGCCAGCAGCGGATCGGGGACAGTCTCCTACGAGCAGTACTTC. Residues: CASSGSGTVSYEQYF. The rearrangement links TRBV5-5 to TRBJ2-7, with 7 bases matching TRBD1. CDR3 length: 15 amino acids. Germline loops: CDR1 SGHKS, CDR2 YYEKEE (reference sequence). Losses at the gene ends were 4 bases for V and 0 bases for J; bases not matched to a gene: 7.